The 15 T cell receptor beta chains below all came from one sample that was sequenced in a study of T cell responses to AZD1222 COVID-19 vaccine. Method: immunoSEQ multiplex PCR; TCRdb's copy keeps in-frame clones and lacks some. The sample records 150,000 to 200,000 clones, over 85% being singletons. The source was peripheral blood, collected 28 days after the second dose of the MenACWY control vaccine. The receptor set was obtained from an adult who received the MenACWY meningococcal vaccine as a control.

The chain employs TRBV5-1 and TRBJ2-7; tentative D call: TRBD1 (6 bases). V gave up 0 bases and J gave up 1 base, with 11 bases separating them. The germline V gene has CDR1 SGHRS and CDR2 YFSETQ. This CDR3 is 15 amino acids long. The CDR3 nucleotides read TGCGCCAGCAGCTTGGTTCAGGGGTTTTCCTACGAGCAGTACTTC. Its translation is CASSLVQGFSYEQYF.

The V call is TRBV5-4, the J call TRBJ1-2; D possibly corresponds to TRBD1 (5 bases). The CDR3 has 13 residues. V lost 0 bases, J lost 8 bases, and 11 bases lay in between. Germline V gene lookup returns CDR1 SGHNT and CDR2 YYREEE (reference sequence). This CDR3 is CASSLDTGRGYTF. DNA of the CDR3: TGTGCCAGCAGCTTGGATACAGGTCGCGGCTACACCTTC.

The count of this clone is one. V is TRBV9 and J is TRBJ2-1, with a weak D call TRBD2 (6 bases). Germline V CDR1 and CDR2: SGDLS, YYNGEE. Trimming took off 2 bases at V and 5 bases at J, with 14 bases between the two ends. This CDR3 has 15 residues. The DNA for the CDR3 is TGTGCCAGCAGCGTTCTCATTAGCGGAAACAATGAGCAGTTCTTC. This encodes CASSVLISGNNEQFF.

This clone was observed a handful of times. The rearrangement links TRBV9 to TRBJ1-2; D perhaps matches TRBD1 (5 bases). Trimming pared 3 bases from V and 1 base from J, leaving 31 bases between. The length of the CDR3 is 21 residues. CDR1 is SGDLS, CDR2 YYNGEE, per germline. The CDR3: CASSDPRFFRFGGTDNYGYTF. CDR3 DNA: TGTGCCAGCAGCGATCCCCGGTTTTTTCGGTTTGGTGGGACCGATAACTATGGCTACACCTTC.

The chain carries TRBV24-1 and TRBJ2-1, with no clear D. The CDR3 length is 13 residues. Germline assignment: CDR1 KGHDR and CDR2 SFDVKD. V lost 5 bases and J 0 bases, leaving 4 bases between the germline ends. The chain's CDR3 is CATSVGSYNEQFF. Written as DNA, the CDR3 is TGTGCCACCAGTGTCGGCTCCTACAATGAGCAGTTCTTC.

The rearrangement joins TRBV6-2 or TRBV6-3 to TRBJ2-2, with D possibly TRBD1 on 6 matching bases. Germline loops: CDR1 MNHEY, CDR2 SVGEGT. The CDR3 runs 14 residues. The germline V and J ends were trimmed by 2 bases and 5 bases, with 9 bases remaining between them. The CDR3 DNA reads TGTGCCAGCAGTTACCGAACAGGGACCGGGGAGCTGTTTTTT. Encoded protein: CASSYRTGTGELFF.

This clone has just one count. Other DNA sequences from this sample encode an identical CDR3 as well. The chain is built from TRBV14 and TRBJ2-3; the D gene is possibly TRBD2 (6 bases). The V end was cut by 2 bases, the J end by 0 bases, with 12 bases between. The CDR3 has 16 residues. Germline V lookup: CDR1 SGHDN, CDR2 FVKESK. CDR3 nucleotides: TGTGCCAGCAGCCAAATTGCGGGGCTGAGCACAGATACGCAGTATTTT. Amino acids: CASSQIAGLSTDTQYF.

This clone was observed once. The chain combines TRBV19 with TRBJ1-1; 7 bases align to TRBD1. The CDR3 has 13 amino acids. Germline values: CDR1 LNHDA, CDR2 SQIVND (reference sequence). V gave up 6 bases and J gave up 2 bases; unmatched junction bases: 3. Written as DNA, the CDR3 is TGTGCCAGTAGCCAGGGGGGAAACACTGAAGCTTTCTTT. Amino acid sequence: CASSQGGNTEAFF. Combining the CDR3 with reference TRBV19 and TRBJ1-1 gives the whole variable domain DGGITQSPKYLFRKEGQNVTLSCEQNLNHDAMYWYRQDPGQGLRLIYYSQIVNDFQKGDIAEGYSVSREKKESFPLTVTSAQKNPTAFYLCASSQGGNTEAFFGQGTRLTVV.

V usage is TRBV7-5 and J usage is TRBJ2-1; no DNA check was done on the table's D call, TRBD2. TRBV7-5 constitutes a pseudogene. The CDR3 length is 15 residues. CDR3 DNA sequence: TGTGCCAGAAGCCCCGGGGCGGGAGCCTACAATGAGCAGTTCTTC. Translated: CARSPGAGAYNEQFF.

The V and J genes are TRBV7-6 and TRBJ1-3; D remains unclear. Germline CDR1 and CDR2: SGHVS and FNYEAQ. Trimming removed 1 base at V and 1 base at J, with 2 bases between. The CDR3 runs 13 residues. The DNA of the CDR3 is TGTGCCAGCAGCTTAGATTCTGGAAACACCATATATTTT. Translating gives CASSLDSGNTIYF.

Written as DNA, the CDR3 is TGTGCCAGCAGCCCCAAGGCTGGGCTAGCGGGAGGTCCGAGCTCCTACAATGAGCAGTTCTTC. The encoded protein is CASSPKAGLAGGPSSYNEQFF. The chain joins TRBV13 to TRBJ2-1; 11 bases map to TRBD2. Germline CDR1 and CDR2: PRHDT and FYEKMQ (reference sequence). CDR3 length: 21 amino acids. V was pared by 5 bases and J by 0 bases, with 18 bases of the junction left unmatched. Variable domain in full (rest from reference TRBV13 and TRBJ2-1): AAGVIQSPRHLIKEKRETATLKCYPIPRHDTVYWYQQGPGQDPQFLISFYEKMQSDKGSIPDRFSAQQFSDYHSELNMSSLELGDSALYFCASSPKAGLAGGPSSYNEQFFGPGTRLTVL.

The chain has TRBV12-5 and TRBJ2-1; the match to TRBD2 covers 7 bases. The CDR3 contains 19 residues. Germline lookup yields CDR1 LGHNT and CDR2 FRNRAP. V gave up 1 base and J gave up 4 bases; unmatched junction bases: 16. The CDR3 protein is CASGLAPSRGLAAYNEQFF. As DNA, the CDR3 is TGTGCTAGTGGTTTGGCCCCCTCACGCGGGCTAGCGGCTTACAATGAGCAGTTCTTC.

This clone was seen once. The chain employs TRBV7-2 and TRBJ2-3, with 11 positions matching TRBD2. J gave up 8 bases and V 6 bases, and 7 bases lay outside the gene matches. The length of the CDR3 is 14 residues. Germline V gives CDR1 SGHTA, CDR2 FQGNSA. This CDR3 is CASSYPGLAATQYF. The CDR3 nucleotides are TGTGCCAGCAGTTACCCGGGACTAGCGGCTACGCAGTATTTT.

CDR3 sequence: CASRGRLAGAADTQYF. The CDR3 nucleotides are TGTGCCAGTAGAGGTAGACTAGCGGGAGCCGCAGATACGCAGTATTTT. The J gene is TRBJ2-3, the V gene TRBV19, with 12 bases matching TRBD2. V lost 6 bases and J lost 4; bases outside the gene matches: 8. The length of the CDR3 is 16 residues. Germline CDR1 and CDR2: LNHDA and SQIVND (reference sequence).

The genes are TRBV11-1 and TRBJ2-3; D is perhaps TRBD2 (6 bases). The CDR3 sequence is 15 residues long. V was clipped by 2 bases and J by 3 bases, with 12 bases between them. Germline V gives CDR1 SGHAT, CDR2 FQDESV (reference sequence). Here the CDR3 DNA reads TGTGCCAGCAGCTTACTCGGGAGTAGGACAGATACGCAGTATTTT. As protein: CASSLLGSRTDTQYF.